This TCR beta chain was sequenced during a study of blood T cell repertoires in COVID-19. Study in general: The United States, Italy and Spain supplied acute and convalescent COVID-19 samples. T cells, B-cell-depleted T cells, or PBMCs supplied cDNA or gDNA.

Sequencing used immunoSEQ multiplex PCR; TCRdb keeps in-frame clones, though not all of them. The sample has roughly 300,000 clones, 87% seen once. V was cut by 1 base and J by 1 base, with 12 bases left in between. The germline CDR1 and CDR2 sequences are LNHNV and YYDKDF (reference sequence). CDR3 size: 16 residues. The sequenced sample was PBMCs or T cells enriched from blood (not recorded which). The chain has TRBV15 and TRBJ2-3; TRBD1 might be the D (5 bases). The sequence was collected from a woman between 25 and 40 years old who had recovered from COVID-19. The CDR3 loop is CATSRGLQDRTDTQYF. For the CDR3, the DNA is TGTGCCACCAGCAGAGGATTACAGGACCGCACAGATACGCAGTATTTT.